These 31 T cell receptor beta chains came from one sample sequenced in a study of T cell changes during pregnancy in multiple sclerosis. Sequencing used immunoSEQ multiplex PCR; TCRdb keeps in-frame clones, though not all of them. The table lists over 60,000 clones, around 89% of them singletons, with about 2.5% in the top ten. The sequencing used peripheral blood, collected in the first trimester of pregnancy. Every receptor here comes from a female donor with multiple sclerosis, enrolled in a pregnancy study.

The J gene is TRBJ2-7, the V gene TRBV10-1; no firm D call. This CDR3 has 13 residues. The germline gives CDR1 WNHNN, CDR2 SYGVQD (reference sequence). This CDR3 is CAHRRKRSYEQYF. The CDR3 DNA sequence: TGCGCGCACAGACGGAAGAGATCCTACGAGCAGTACTTC.

This chain uses TRBV5-1 with TRBJ1-4; D uncertain. Germline values: CDR1 SGHRS, CDR2 YFSETQ. Trimming cost V 7 bases and J 2 bases, with 9 bases left between them. This CDR3 region has 13 residues. Here the CDR3 reads CASGRVTNEKLFF. CDR3 nucleotides: TGCGCCAGCGGGCGGGTCACTAATGAAAAACTGTTTTTT.

This chain uses TRBV28 with TRBJ1-6; tentative D call: TRBD1 (5 bases). In germline, CDR1 is MDHEN, CDR2 SYDVKM. This CDR3 contains 14 residues. Trimming pared 3 bases from V and 5 bases from J, leaving 8 bases between. The CDR3 region is CASSLGQDNSPLHF. Written as DNA, the CDR3 is TGTGCCAGCAGTTTGGGGCAAGATAATTCACCCCTCCACTTT.

The chain couples TRBV4-2 to TRBJ2-7; 10 bases align to TRBD1. V dropped 2 bases and J dropped 3; count of bases not matched to a gene: 13. Germline-derived CDR1 and CDR2 are LGHNA and YNFKEQ. The CDR3 sequence is 18 residues long. The CDR3: CASSQKIPGTGVVYEQYF. In nucleotides, the CDR3 is TGTGCCAGCAGCCAAAAGATCCCTGGGACAGGGGTGGTCTACGAGCAGTACTTC.

This clone was seen once. The genes are TRBV6-6 and TRBJ2-7; D is possibly TRBD1 (6 bases). Germline V gene sequence: CDR1 MNHNY, CDR2 SVGAGI (reference sequence). V was cut by 0 bases and J by 3 bases, with 9 bases left in between. This CDR3 comprises 14 residues. CDR3 in DNA: TGTGCCAGCAGTTACTCGGCAGGGGTCTACGAGCAGTACTTC. Residues: CASSYSAGVYEQYF.

V usage is TRBV7-2 and J usage is TRBJ2-7; 8 nucleotides line up with TRBD2. This CDR3 spans 14 amino acids. Trimming at V came to 5 bases and at J to 1 base, leaving 4 bases not matched to a gene. CDR1 and CDR2 from the germline V gene are SGHTA and FQGNSA. CDR3 nucleotide sequence: TGTGCCAGCAGCCCCAGACTAGCGTCCTACGAGCAGTACTTC. It specifies CASSPRLASYEQYF.

CDR3: CASSQGGQYYEQYF. CDR3 coding DNA: TGTGCCAGCAGCCAAGGGGGACAGTACTACGAGCAGTACTTC. This rearrangement joins TRBV4-2 to TRBJ2-7, with 7 bases that match TRBD1. The length of the CDR3 is 14 residues. From germline, CDR1 is LGHNA and CDR2 YNFKEQ. V was pared by 1 base and J by 3 bases, with 3 bases of the junction left unmatched.

The gene calls are TRBV6-9 and TRBJ2-7; D is possibly TRBD2 (5 bases). V lost 4 bases, J lost 3 bases, and 16 bases lay in between. This CDR3 has 15 residues. Germline CDR1 reads MNHGY; CDR2 reads SVAAGI. CDR3 in amino acids: CASSFTPTGNYEQYF. As DNA, the CDR3 is TGTGCCAGCAGTTTCACCCCGACGGGGAACTACGAGCAGTACTTC.

The rearrangement joins TRBV6-5 to TRBJ1-2; TRBD1 aligns across 9 bases. The germline V gene has CDR1 MNHEY and CDR2 SVGAGI. V shed 2 bases and J 4 bases; nucleotides not matched to a gene: 5. This CDR3 comprises 15 residues. For the CDR3, the DNA is TGTGCCAGCAGTTACACACAGGGGGCTCGCTATGGCTACACCTTC. Its protein product is CASSYTQGARYGYTF.

The J gene is TRBJ2-7, the V gene TRBV9; D perhaps matches TRBD2 (5 bases). The CDR3 covers 15 residues. Germline CDR1 reads SGDLS; CDR2 reads YYNGEE. Trimming took off 1 base at V and 3 bases at J, with 14 bases between the two ends. This chain's CDR3 is CASSVSSGGGYEQYF. CDR3 DNA sequence: TGTGCCAGCAGCGTATCCTCAGGAGGCGGCTACGAGCAGTACTTC.

This chain joins TRBV29-1 and TRBJ1-1; weak D call: TRBD1 (5 bases). The CDR3 is made up of 17 amino acids. CDR1 SQVTM and CDR2 ANQGSEA come from the germline V gene. V gave up 0 bases and J gave up 1 base, with 18 bases separating them. CDR3: CSVEDRGSRTTNTEAFF. In DNA, the CDR3 is TGCAGCGTTGAAGATCGGGGCAGCAGGACTACGAACACTGAAGCTTTCTTT.

The V gene is TRBV5-1, the J gene TRBJ2-1, with TRBD2 identical over 9 bases. The CDR3 runs to 17 residues. The J segment lost 0 bases and the V segment lost 1 base, leaving 5 bases of the junction unmatched. Germline-derived CDR1 and CDR2 are SGHRS and YFSETQ. This CDR3 is CASSLWGGRASYNEQFF. Written as DNA, the CDR3 is TGCGCCAGCAGCTTGTGGGGCGGGAGGGCCTCCTACAATGAGCAGTTCTTC.

This clone turned up a few times. The CDR3: CASSSRGGGYGYTF. CDR3 DNA: TGTGCCAGCAGCTCTCGGGGGGGTGGCTATGGCTACACCTTC. The chain carries TRBV7-9 and TRBJ1-2, with D tentatively TRBD1 (5 bases). There are 14 residues in the CDR3. Between the trimmed V and J ends, which lost 4 bases and 4 bases, there was a span of 13 bases. Germline V CDR1 and CDR2: SEHNR, FQNEAQ (reference sequence).

The rearrangement joins TRBV19 to TRBJ2-1; the match to TRBD2 covers 8 bases. Germline V gene data show CDR1 as LNHDA and CDR2 as SQIVND (reference sequence). This CDR3 has 15 residues. V was clipped by 3 bases and J by 9 bases; unmatched bases: 10. CDR3 sequence (DNA): TGTGCCAGTAGTATCACCCGGACTAGCAGTGGTGAGCAGTTCTTC. This sequence encodes CASSITRTSSGEQFF. The full variable domain, with the rest looked up from reference TRBV19 and TRBJ2-1, is DGGITQSPKYLFRKEGQNVTLSCEQNLNHDAMYWYRQDPGQGLRLIYYSQIVNDFQKGDIAEGYSVSREKKESFPLTVTSAQKNPTAFYLCASSITRTSSGEQFFGPGTRLTVL.

V gene TRBV7-6 combines with J gene TRBJ2-7, with 8 bases fitting TRBD2. V dropped 5 bases and J dropped 4; count of bases not matched to a gene: 16. CDR3 length equals 17 residues. Germline V gives CDR1 SGHVS, CDR2 FNYEAQ. CDR3 sequence reads: CASSPQASGLTLYEQYF. CDR3 in DNA: TGTGCCAGCAGCCCCCAGGCTAGCGGGCTTACCTTATACGAGCAGTACTTC.

J is TRBJ1-2 and V is TRBV18; D gene unclear. CDR1 and CDR2 from the germline V gene are KGHSH and LQKENI. The CDR3 covers 12 residues. V was trimmed by 6 bases and J by 5 bases, leaving 10 bases between them. The DNA of the CDR3 is TGTGCCAGCTCGTCTGGAGATTATGGCTACACCTTC. Protein: CASSSGDYGYTF.

The chain has TRBV6-6 and TRBJ2-5, with 7 bases lining up with TRBD1. CDR1 is MNHNY, CDR2 SVGAGI, per germline (reference sequence). Trimming cost V 4 bases and J 5 bases; bases outside gene matches: 10. The CDR3 contains 15 residues. For the CDR3, the DNA is TGTGCCAGCAGTTCCAGTGACAGGGTTCAGGAGACCCAGTACTTC. Translating it yields CASSSSDRVQETQYF.

This rearrangement joins TRBV25-1 to TRBJ2-5, with a possible D match to TRBD2 (6 bases). Germline assignment: CDR1 MGHDK and CDR2 SYGVNS. V shed 7 bases and J shed 3 bases, with 21 bases lying between them. The CDR3 length is 16 residues. The CDR3 nucleotides are TGTGCCAGCACCAGAGCGGCGGGGAGTGGGGAAGAGACCCAGTACTTC. The encoded protein is CASTRAAGSGEETQYF. Variable domain in full (rest from reference TRBV25-1 and TRBJ2-5): EADIYQTPRYLVIGTGKKITLECSQTMGHDKMYWYQQDPGMELHLIHYSYGVNSTEKGDLSSESTVSRIRTEHFPLTLESARPSHTSQYLCASTRAAGSGEETQYFGPGTRLLVL.

The chain links TRBV19 to TRBJ1-2; D gene ambiguous. Germline CDR1 and CDR2: LNHDA and SQIVND (reference sequence). Trimming removed 6 bases at V and 3 bases at J, with 11 bases between. The CDR3 runs to 13 residues. The CDR3 loop reads CASSPDGDYGYTF. CDR3 nucleotide sequence: TGTGCCAGTAGCCCAGACGGGGACTATGGCTACACCTTC.

The rearrangement uses TRBV2 and TRBJ1-5; the D is unclear. CDR1 and CDR2 from the germline V gene are SNHLY and FYNNEI. This CDR3 has 12 residues. Trimming cost V 6 bases and J 3 bases, with 6 bases left between them. DNA of the CDR3: TGTGCCAGCAGGAGGGTCAATCAGCCCCAGCATTTT. Translating gives CASRRVNQPQHF.

The rearrangement links TRBV5-4 to TRBJ2-5; 9 bases map to TRBD1. The CDR3 is 15 residues long. Losses at the gene ends were 5 bases for V and 5 bases for J; bases not matched to a gene: 10. Germline V gene lookup returns CDR1 SGHNT and CDR2 YYREEE (reference sequence). CDR3 DNA sequence: TGTGCCAGCAGTTCCGGGACAGGGCAAGGGGAGACCCAGTACTTC. Its translation is CASSSGTGQGETQYF. Complete variable domain (other parts from reference TRBV5-4 and TRBJ2-5): ETGVTQSPTHLIKTRGQQVTLRCSSQSGHNTVSWYQQALGQGPQFIFQYYREEENGRGNFPPRFSGLQFPNYSSELNVNALELDDSALYLCASSSGTGQGETQYFGPGTRLLVL.

V and J are TRBV7-9 and TRBJ1-1; TRBD1 matches 8 bases. This CDR3 contains 15 residues. The junction had 10 bases not matched to a gene; V was cut back by 0 bases and J by 10 bases. Germline CDR1 SEHNR, CDR2 FQNEAQ (reference sequence). The CDR3 reads CASSLAAQGAHGAFF. The CDR3 DNA reads as TGTGCCAGCAGCTTAGCTGCCCAGGGGGCACACGGAGCTTTCTTT.

Here the CDR3 reads CASSHQGRESDTQYF. The CDR3 DNA reads TGTGCCAGCAGCCACCAAGGGCGGGAGTCAGATACGCAGTATTTT. V is TRBV9 and J is TRBJ2-3; 7 positions match TRBD2. In germline, CDR1 is SGDLS, CDR2 YYNGEE. This CDR3 region has 15 residues. J lost 4 bases, V lost 4 bases, and 9 bases had no gene match.

This sequence joins TRBV5-1 and TRBJ1-5, with TRBD1 matching over 8 bases. The CDR3 has 17 residues. Germline CDR1 reads SGHRS; CDR2 reads YFSETQ. The V and J ends lost 7 bases and 3 bases, in that order; junction bases with no gene match: 15. Here the CDR3 DNA reads TGCGCCAGCGATCCCCATTCTGGGGACAGGTCCAATCAGCCCCAGCATTTT. It encodes CASDPHSGDRSNQPQHF.

The chain uses TRBV18 and TRBJ1-1, with D unresolved. The CDR3 is 14 residues long. CDR1 and CDR2 from the germline V gene are KGHSH and LQKENI. The V end was cut by 3 bases, the J end by 4 bases, with 12 bases between. The CDR3 region is CASSPAAESTEAFF. The CDR3 nucleotides read TGTGCCAGCTCACCCGCCGCCGAGTCCACTGAAGCTTTCTTT. The whole variable domain, remainder taken from reference TRBV18 and TRBJ1-1, is NAGVMQNPRHLVRRRGQEARLRCSPMKGHSHVYWYRQLPEEGLKFMVYLQKENIIDESGMPKERFSAEFPKEGPSILRIQQVVRGDSAAYFCASSPAAESTEAFFGQGTRLTVV.

CDR3 region: CASSLTSPIDTQYF. The CDR3 coding sequence is TGTGCCAGCAGCTTAACTAGTCCCATCGATACGCAGTATTTT. This chain links TRBV7-2 with TRBJ2-3, with a weak D call TRBD2 (5 bases). Trimming shortened V by 2 bases and J by 6 bases, and 12 bases separated the two germline ends. Germline CDR1 reads SGHTA; CDR2 reads FQGNSA. This CDR3 region has 14 residues.

The chain recombines TRBV30 with TRBJ1-2; 8 bases line up with TRBD1. Trimming took 4 bases from V and 5 from J; bases not matched to a gene: 12. The CDR3 is 15 amino acids. In germline, CDR1 is GTSNPN, CDR2 SVGIG (reference sequence). The CDR3 DNA reads TGTGCCTGGACCCAGGTGGGGACAGGACGATATGGCTACACCTTC. Protein sequence: CAWTQVGTGRYGYTF.

By share, this clone ranks as large. The rearrangement links TRBV27 to TRBJ1-6; D might be TRBD1 (6 bases). This CDR3 is built from 15 residues. V dropped 6 bases and J dropped 6 bases, with 15 bases sitting between them. Germline V lookup: CDR1 MNHEY, CDR2 SMNVEV (reference sequence). This CDR3 is CASSLTTRGNSPLHF. DNA for the CDR3: TGTGCCAGCAGCTTAACCACCAGGGGTAATTCACCCCTCCACTTT.

V is TRBV4-1 and J is TRBJ2-5; possibly TRBD2 for D (6 bases). From germline, CDR1 is MGHRA and CDR2 YSYEKL. The CDR3 spans 16 residues. The V end lost 1 base, the J end lost 3 bases, and 15 bases lay between the germline ends. CDR3 in DNA: TGCGCCAGCAGCCAAGGGTCGCGGGGTAGGGAAGAGACCCAGTACTTC. It specifies CASSQGSRGREETQYF.

The chain carries TRBV4-2 and TRBJ2-2; no clear D. The V gene lost 1 base and the J gene lost 5 bases, with 8 bases spanning the gap. This CDR3 is built from 14 residues. Germline assignment: CDR1 LGHNA and CDR2 YNFKEQ. The CDR3, as DNA: TGTGCCAGCAGCCAAGTCCGAGGAACCGGGGAGCTGTTTTTT. Encoded protein: CASSQVRGTGELFF.

The rearrangement links TRBV19 to TRBJ2-3, with 7 bases fitting TRBD2. CDR1 and CDR2 from the germline V gene are LNHDA and SQIVND (reference sequence). V dropped 4 bases and J dropped 6; count of bases not matched to a gene: 10. This CDR3 comprises 15 residues. The CDR3, as DNA: TGTGCCAGTAGTACCAGCGGGACCCTGACCGATACGCAGTATTTT. It is translated as CASSTSGTLTDTQYF.